In its sample, the clone carrying this T cell receptor beta chain was seen once. As yet, its antigen is unknown. The data are from a study of T cell responses to AZD1222 COVID-19 vaccine. On the study more broadly: Second-dose intervals near 4 or 12 weeks were combined.

Whole-study results and caveats: Increased Spike-specific TCR breadth and depth were observed after two AZD1222 doses. Recipients of AZD1222 seropositive at baseline numbered only 5 to 7. Among vaccine-associated CD4 TCRs, coverage spanned spike, with dominance at 160-218 and 743-854.

Using immunoSEQ multiplex PCR, the repertoire was profiled, and TCRdb retains in-frame clones only, with some absent. The profile shows 100,000 to 150,000 clones, about nine tenths of them singletons. The V end lost 3 bases, the J end lost 3 bases, and 15 bases lay between the germline ends. The CDR3 extends over 15 amino acids. Germline V lookup: CDR1 LGHNA, CDR2 YNFKEQ. This specimen consisted of peripheral blood, obtained on day 0 of AZD1222 vaccination. This TCR came from an adult in good health. The chain carries TRBV4-2 and TRBJ2-7, with TRBD1 as a possible D gene (6 bases). Written as DNA, the CDR3 is TGTGCCAGCAGCCAGACCACAGGGTCAGGCTACGAGCAGTACTTC. Translating gives CASSQTTGSGYEQYF.